A selection of T cell receptor beta chains follows, all from one sample in a study of identical twins' blood T cells. TCRdb re-called the 5' RACE reads with MiXCR, one entry per CDR3 protein. The sample contains hundreds of thousands of distinct CDR3 sequences, over 25% of which appear only once. Sequencing used PBMCs. Source of these receptors: a woman between 18 and 55 years old in good health. The CDR3 runs from the conserved cysteine through the conserved F or W. Each record gives: V gene, D gene, clone size, J gene, CDR3 DNA, CDR3 protein. The D gene is left open where the match is weak. Rows may omit the clone size; those that give it use once, few, many or a size class.

TRBV4-1	TRBD1	once	TRBJ1-1	TGCGCCAGCAGCCAAGTATCCCAGGGGGCGTTAAACACTGAAGCTTTCTTT	CASSQVSQGALNTEAFF
TRBV7-2	-	few	TRBJ2-2	TGTGCCAGCAGCTCAATGAGGGCAGGGACCGGGGAGCTGTTTTTT	CASSSMRAGTGELFF
TRBV6-1	-	few	TRBJ1-2	TGTGCCAGCAGTGAATCAGGGGCCGGGTATGGCTACACCTTC	CASSESGAGYGYTF
TRBV20-1	-	-	TRBJ1-2	TGCGGCTTAAAGACCGCTCCCGGCTTTTATGGCTACACCTTC	CGLKTAPGFYGYTF
TRBV29-1	TRBD1	few	TRBJ2-7	TGCAGCGTTGAAGGTCGGGACAGGGGTGCCTACGAGCAGTACTTC	CSVEGRDRGAYEQYF
TRBV19	-	few	TRBJ1-4	TGTGCCAGTAGTGCCCAGGGTCCTGAAAAACTGTTTTTT	CASSAQGPEKLFF
TRBV5-1	TRBD2	-	TRBJ2-1	TGCGCCAGCAGCTTCTCCCCTAGCGGGGGGGTATACAATGAGCAGTTCTTC	CASSFSPSGGVYNEQFF
TRBV5-6	TRBD1	-	TRBJ1-2	TGTGCCAGCAGCCAACAGGGGACAAACTATGGCTACACCTTC	CASSQQGTNYGYTF
TRBV29-1	-	-	TRBJ2-3	TGCAGCGTTGACGGAACACACACAGATACGCAGTATTTT	CSVDGTHTDTQYF
TRBV29-1	TRBD1	-	TRBJ1-4	TGCAGCGTTGTGGGCGGGACAGGTTACGAAAAACTGTTTTTT	CSVVGGTGYEKLFF
TRBV10-2	TRBD1	few	TRBJ1-5	TGCGCCAGCAGTGATCAACAGGGGTATCAGCCCCAGCATTTT	CASSDQQGYQPQHF
TRBV5-1	-	-	TRBJ1-2	TGCGCCAGCAGCCCTTCGGCCCCTGATCCTGGCTACACCTTC	CASSPSAPDPGYTF
TRBV5-1	-	few	TRBJ1-4	TGCGCCAGCAGCGGTGAGGGGCATTTGGGTGAAAAACTGTTTTTT	CASSGEGHLGEKLFF